This TCR beta chain comes out of a study of T-cell reconstitution after alpha-beta-depleted transplantation in children (dated by TCRdb to about 2016). Notes on the research overall: Using TCR repertoire profiling, the study followed T-cell immune reconstitution in a quantitative way in children after TCRalphabeta/CD19-depleted allogeneic hematopoietic cell transplantation.

The library was produced with PCR. The sequencer listed for this sample is Illumina HiSeq 2500. TCR library preparation used molecular barcoding, with unique molecular identifiers applied to normalize quantification of the TCRbeta repertoire. Through fastp at Q25 and MiXCR, TCRdb rebuilt clones from the public reads, retaining in-frame beta chains. Rows with a matching CDR3 protein are joined into one entry that keeps the most common DNA and genes. Recorded for this sample are some 200,000 distinct CDR3 sequences; approximately 14% of them occurred a single time. Together, the top ten hold 13% of the sample. The CDR3 measures 15 amino acids from cysteine to phenylalanine. Solely the CDR3 DNA is kept, with 45 bases framed from the first base. A distance of 17 bases separates the germline ends of V and J, which lose 2 bases and 7 bases respectively. Via the germline V gene, CDR1 is ENHRY and CDR2 SYGVKD.

At least ten counts were recorded for this clonotype. No cognate antigen has been identified for it. No much larger clone exists at a distance of one base, and base qualities are not known. The rearranged segments are TRBV10-3 and TRBJ1-2; TRBD1 could be the D gene, as 5 bases match. This material consisted of PBMCs from the stem cell graft donor, taken from the stem cell graft. This TCR derives from a human donor who donated a stem cell graft to a child with acute lymphoblastic leukemia. The CDR3: CAISELQGASSGYTF. The bases read TGTGCCATCAGTGAGCTGCAGGGAGCGTCGAGTGGCTACACCTTC.